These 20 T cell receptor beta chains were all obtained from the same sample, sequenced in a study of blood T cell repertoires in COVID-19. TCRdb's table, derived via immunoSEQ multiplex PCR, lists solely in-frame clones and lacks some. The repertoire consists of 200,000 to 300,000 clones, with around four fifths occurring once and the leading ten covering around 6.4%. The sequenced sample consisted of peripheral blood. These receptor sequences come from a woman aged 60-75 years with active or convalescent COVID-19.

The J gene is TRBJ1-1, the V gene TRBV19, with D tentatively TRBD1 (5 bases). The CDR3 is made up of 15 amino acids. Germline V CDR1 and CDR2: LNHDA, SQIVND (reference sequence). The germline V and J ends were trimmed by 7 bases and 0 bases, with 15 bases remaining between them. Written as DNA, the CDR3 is TGTGCCAGTACCACACACAGGACGGTGAACACTGAAGCTTTCTTT. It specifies CASTTHRTVNTEAFF.

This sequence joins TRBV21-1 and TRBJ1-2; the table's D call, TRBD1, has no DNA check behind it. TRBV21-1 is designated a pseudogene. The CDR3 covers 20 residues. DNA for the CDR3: TGTGCCAGCAGCTCAAAGAGAAGGGGGCGCATAGATAGGGATAGGGATGGCTACACCTTC. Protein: CASSSKRRGRIDRDRDGYTF.

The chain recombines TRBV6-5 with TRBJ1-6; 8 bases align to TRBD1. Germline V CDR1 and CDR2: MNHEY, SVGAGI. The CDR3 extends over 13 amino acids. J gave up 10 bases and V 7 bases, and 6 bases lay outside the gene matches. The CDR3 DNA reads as TGTGCCAGCAAGACAGGGGTAGGATCACCCCTCCACTTT. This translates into CASKTGVGSPLHF.

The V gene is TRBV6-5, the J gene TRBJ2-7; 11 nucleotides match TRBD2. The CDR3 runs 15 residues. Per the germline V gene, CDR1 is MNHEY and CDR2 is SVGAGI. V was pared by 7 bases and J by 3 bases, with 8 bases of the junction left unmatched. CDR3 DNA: TGTGCCAGCACTGTAGGGACTAGCGGACTCTACGAGCAGTACTTC. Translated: CASTVGTSGLYEQYF.

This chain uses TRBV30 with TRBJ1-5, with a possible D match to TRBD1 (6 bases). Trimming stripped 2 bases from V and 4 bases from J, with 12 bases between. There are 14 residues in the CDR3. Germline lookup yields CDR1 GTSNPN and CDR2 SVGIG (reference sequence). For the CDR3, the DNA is TGTGCCTGGAGTAAAGACAGGCTAAATCAGCCCCAGCATTTT. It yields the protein CAWSKDRLNQPQHF. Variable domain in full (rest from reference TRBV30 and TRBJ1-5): SQTIHQWPATLVQPVGSPLSLECTVEGTSNPNLYWYRQAAGRGLQLLFYSVGIGQISSEVPQNLSASRPQDRQFILSSKKLLLSDSGFYLCAWSKDRLNQPQHFGDGTRLSIL.

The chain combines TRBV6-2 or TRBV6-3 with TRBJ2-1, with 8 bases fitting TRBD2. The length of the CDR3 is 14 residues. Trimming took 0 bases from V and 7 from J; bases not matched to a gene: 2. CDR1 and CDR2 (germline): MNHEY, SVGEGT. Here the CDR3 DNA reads TGTGCCAGCAGTTACTCCGGCGGGAGGAATGAGCAGTTCTTC. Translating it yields CASSYSGGRNEQFF.

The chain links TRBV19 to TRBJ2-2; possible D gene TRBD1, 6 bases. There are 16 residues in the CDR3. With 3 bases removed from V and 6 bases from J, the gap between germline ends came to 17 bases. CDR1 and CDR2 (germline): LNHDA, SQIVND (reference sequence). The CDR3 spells CASSIYRTVFAGELFF. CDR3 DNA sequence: TGTGCCAGTAGTATTTACAGGACAGTTTTCGCCGGGGAGCTGTTTTTT.

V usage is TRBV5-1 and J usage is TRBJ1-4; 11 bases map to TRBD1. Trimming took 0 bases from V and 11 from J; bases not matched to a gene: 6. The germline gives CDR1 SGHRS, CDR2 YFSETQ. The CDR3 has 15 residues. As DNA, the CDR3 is TGCGCCAGCAGCTTGGCCGGACAGGGGGCGGATAAACTGTTTTTT. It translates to CASSLAGQGADKLFF.

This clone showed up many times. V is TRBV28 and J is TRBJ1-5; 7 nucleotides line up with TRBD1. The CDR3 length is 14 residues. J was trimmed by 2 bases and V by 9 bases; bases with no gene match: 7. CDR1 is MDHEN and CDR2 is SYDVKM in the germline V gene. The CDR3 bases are TGTGCCAGTAGGGACAGCCGGCGCAATCAGCCCCAGCATTTT. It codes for CASRDSRRNQPQHF.

The CDR3 here is CASSSGTGNEKLFF. CDR3 sequence (DNA): TGTGCCAGCAGTTCCGGGACAGGAAATGAAAAACTGTTTTTT. J is TRBJ1-4 and V is TRBV6-6, with 8 bases identical to TRBD1. V was clipped by 4 bases and J by 5 bases; unmatched bases: 3. The CDR3 has 14 residues. Germline values: CDR1 MNHNY, CDR2 SVGAGI (reference sequence).

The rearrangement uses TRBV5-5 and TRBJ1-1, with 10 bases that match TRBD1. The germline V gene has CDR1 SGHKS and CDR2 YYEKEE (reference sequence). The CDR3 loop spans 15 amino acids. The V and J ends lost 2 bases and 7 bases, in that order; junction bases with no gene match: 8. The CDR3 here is CASSFRGTGENEAFF. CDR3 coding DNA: TGTGCCAGCAGCTTCCGTGGGACAGGGGAGAATGAAGCTTTCTTT. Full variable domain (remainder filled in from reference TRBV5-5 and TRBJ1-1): DAGVTQSPTHLIKTRGQQVTLRCSPISGHKSVSWYQQVLGQGPQFIFQYYEKEERGRGNFPDRFSARQFPNYSSELNVNALLLGDSALYLCASSFRGTGENEAFFGQGTRLTVV.

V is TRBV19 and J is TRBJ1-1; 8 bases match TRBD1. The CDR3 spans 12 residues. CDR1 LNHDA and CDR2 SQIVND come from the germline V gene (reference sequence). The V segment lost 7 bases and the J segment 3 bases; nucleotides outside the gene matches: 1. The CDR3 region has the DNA TGTGCCAGTACGACAGGGGACACTGAAGCTTTCTTT. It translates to CASTTGDTEAFF.

The chain's CDR3 is CASSLVGGRRETQYF. For the CDR3, the DNA is TGTGCCAGCAGCTTGGTAGGCGGCAGAAGAGAGACCCAGTACTTC. The chain employs TRBV5-6 and TRBJ2-5; D gene uncertain. The V gene's germline CDR1 is SGHDT and CDR2 YYEEEE. Trimming removed 0 bases from V and 4 bases from J, with 13 bases in between. The CDR3 has 15 residues.

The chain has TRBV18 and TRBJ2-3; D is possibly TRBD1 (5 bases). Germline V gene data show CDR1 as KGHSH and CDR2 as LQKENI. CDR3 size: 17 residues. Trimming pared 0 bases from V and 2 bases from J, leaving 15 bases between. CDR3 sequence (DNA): TGTGCCAGCTCACCACCGGGGCAGAGACATACCACAGATACGCAGTATTTT. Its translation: CASSPPGQRHTTDTQYF.

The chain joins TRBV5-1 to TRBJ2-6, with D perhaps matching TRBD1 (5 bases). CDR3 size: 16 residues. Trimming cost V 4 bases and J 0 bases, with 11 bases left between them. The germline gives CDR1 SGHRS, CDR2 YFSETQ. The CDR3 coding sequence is TGCGCCAGCAGCCCCCAGGGCATCTCTGGGGCCAACGTCCTGACTTTC. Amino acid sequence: CASSPQGISGANVLTF.

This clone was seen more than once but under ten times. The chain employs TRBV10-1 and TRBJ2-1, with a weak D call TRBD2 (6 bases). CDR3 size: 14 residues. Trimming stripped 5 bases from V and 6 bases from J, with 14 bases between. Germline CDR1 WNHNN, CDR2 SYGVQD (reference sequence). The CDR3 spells CASSTSMGGNEQFF. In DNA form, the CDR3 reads TGCGCCAGCAGTACTAGTATGGGGGGCAATGAGCAGTTCTTC.

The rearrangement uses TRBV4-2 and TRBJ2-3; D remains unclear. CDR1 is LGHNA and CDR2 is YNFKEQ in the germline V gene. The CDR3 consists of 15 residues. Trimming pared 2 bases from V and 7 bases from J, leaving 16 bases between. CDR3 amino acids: CASSQPDSRDHTQYF. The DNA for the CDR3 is TGTGCCAGCAGCCAACCCGACTCCCGAGATCATACGCAGTATTTT.

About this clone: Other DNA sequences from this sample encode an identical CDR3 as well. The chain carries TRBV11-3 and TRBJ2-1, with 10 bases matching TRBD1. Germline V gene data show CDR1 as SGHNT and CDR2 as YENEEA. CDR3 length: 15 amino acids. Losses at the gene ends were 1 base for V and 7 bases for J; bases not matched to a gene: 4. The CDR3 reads CASSLVGDRGNEQFF. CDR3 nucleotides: TGTGCCAGCAGCTTAGTTGGGGACAGGGGTAATGAGCAGTTCTTC.

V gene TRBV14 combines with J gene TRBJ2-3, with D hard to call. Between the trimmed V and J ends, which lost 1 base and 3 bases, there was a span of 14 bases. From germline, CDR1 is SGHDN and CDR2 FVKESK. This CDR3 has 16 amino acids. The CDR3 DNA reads TGTGCCAGCAGCCAAGCGGTCCACGGGTGGACAGATACGCAGTATTTT. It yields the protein CASSQAVHGWTDTQYF.

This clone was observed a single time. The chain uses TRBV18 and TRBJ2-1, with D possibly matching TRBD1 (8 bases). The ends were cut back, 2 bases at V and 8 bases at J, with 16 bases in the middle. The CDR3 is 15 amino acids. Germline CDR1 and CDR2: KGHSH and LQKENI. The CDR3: CASSPNGQGGHEQFF. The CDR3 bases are TGTGCCAGCTCACCAAACGGACAGGGAGGGCATGAGCAGTTCTTC.